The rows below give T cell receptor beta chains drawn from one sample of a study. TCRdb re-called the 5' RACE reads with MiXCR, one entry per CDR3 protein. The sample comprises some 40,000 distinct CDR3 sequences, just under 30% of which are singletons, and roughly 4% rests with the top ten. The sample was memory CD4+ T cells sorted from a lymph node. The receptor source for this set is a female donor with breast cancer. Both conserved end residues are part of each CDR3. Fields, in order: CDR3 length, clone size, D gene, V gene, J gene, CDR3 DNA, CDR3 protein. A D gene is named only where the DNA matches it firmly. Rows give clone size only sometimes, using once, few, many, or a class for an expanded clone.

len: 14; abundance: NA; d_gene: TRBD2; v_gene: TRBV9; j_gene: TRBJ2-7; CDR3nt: TGTGCCAGCAGCGTGGGGACTAGAGCCCACGAGCAGTACTTC; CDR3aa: CASSVGTRAHEQYF
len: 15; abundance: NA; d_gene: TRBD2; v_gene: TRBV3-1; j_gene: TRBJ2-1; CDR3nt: TGTGCCAGCAGCCTCCGCGGGGGGGCGAACAATGAGCAGTTCTTC; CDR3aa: CASSLRGGANNEQFF
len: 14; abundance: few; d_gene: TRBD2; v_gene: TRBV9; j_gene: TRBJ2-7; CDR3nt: TGTGCCAGCAGCGAGGGACTAGCGTCCTACGAGCAGTACTTC; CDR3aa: CASSEGLASYEQYF
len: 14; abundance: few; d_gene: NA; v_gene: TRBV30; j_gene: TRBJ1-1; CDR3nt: TGTGCCTGGAGTTCCCCAGGGCGAATGACTGAAGCTTTCTTT; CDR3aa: CAWSSPGRMTEAFF
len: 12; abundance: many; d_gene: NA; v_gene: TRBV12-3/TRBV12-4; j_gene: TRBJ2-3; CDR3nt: TGTGCCAGCAGCCGTACCACAGATACGCAGTATTTT; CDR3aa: CASSRTTDTQYF
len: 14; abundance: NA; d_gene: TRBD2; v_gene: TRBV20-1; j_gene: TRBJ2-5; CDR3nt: TGCAGTGCTAGTATAGCGGGGGGTGCAGAGACCCAGTACTTC; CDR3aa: CSASIAGGAETQYF
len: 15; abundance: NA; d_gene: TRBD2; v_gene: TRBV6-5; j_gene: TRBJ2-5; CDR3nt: TGTGCCAGCAGTTTCGGACTAGCGGGGACGCAGACCCAGTACTTC; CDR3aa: CASSFGLAGTQTQYF
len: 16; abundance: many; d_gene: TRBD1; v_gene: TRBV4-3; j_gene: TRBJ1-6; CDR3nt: TGCGCCAGCAGCCCAGAACCGGGACAGGGGAATTCACCCCTCCACTTT; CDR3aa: CASSPEPGQGNSPLHF
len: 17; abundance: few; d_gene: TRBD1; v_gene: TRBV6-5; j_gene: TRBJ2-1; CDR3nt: TGTGCCAGCAGACTTTTCAGGGACAGCCTTTCCTACAATGAGCAGTTCTTC; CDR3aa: CASRLFRDSLSYNEQFF
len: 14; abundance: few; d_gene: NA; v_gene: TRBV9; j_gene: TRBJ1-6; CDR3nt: TGTGCCAGCAGCGCCTCACAGGGCAATTCACCCCTCCACTTT; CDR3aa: CASSASQGNSPLHF
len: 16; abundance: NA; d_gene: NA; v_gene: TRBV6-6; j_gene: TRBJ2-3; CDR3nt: TGTGCCAGCAGTTCGGGGTCCCTGGGATCGACAGATACGCAGTATTTT; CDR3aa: CASSSGSLGSTDTQYF
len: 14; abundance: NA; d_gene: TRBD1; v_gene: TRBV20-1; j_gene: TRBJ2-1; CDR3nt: TGCAGCCTGCTAGTTTGGGCAGGGGGCAATGAGCAGTTCTTC; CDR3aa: CSLLVWAGGNEQFF
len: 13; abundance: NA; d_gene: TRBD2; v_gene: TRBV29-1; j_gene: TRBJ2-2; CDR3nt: TGCAGCGTTGAAAGCGGGGGGGTTGAGGAGCTGCTTTTT; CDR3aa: CSVESGGVEELLF
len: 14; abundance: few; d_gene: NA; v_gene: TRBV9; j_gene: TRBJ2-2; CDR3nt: TGTGCCAGCAGCGTACAAAGTCATGCCGGGGAGCTGTTTTTT; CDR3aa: CASSVQSHAGELFF
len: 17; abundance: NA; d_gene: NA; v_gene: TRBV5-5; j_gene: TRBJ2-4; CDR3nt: TGTGCCAGCAGCTTGGTATCGACACGAATAGCCAAAAACATTCAGTACTTC; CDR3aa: CASSLVSTRIAKNIQYF
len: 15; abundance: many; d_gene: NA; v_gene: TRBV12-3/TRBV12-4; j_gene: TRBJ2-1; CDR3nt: TGTGCCAGCAGCGTAGTTAACGGGGGATACAATGAGCAGTTCTTC; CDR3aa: CASSVVNGGYNEQFF
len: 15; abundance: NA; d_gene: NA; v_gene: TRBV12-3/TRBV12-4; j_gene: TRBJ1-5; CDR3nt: TGTGCCAGCAGTCCCGCAGGGGTGACAAATCAGCCCCAGCATTTT; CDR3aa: CASSPAGVTNQPQHF
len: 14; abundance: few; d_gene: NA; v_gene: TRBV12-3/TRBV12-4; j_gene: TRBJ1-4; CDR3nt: TGTGCCAGCAGTCCTCAGGGGTTGGGAGAAAAACTGTTTTTT; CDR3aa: CASSPQGLGEKLFF
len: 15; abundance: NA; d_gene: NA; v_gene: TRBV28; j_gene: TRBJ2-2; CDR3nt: TGTGCCAGCAGGCGAAAGTTGGTAAACACCGGGGAGCTGTTTTTT; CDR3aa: CASRRKLVNTGELFF
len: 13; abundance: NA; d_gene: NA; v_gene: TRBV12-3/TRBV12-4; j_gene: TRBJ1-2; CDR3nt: TGTGCCAGCAGTTCACAGACGGACTATGGCTACACCTTC; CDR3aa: CASSSQTDYGYTF
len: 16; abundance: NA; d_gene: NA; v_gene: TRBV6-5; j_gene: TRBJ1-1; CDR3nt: TGTGCCAGCAATCCATTAGGGGCCGCCATGAACACTGAAGCTTTCTTT; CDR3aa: CASNPLGAAMNTEAFF
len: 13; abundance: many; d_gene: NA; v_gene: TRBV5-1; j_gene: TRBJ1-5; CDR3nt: TGCGCCAGCAGCTTGAACAGGGATCAGCCCCAGCATTTT; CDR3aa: CASSLNRDQPQHF
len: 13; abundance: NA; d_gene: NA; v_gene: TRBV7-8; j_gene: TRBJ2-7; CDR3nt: TGTGCCAGCAGCACAAGACAGAGATACGAGCAGTACTTC; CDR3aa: CASSTRQRYEQYF
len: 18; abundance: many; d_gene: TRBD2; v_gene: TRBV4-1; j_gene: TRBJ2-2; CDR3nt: TGCGCCAGCAGCCAAGTTGATAGCGGGGTTTATGGCACCGGGGAGCTGTTTTTT; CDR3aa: CASSQVDSGVYGTGELFF
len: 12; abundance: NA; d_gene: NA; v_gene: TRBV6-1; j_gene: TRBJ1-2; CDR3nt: TGTGCCAGCAGGATTCAAGGGCGGGGCTACACCTTC; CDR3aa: CASRIQGRGYTF
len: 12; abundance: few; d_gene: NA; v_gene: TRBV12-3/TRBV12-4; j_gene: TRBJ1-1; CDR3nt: TGTGCCAGCAGTTTACAGCGAAGAGAAGCTTTCTTT; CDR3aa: CASSLQRREAFF
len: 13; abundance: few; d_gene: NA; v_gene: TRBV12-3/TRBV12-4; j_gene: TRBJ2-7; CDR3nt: TGTGCCAGCACCCCTAGCCTCTCCTACGAGCAGTACTTC; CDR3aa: CASTPSLSYEQYF
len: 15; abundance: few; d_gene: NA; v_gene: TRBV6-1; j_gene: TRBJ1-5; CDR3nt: TGTGCCAGCGTCCCCGGGACCAAGGGCAATCAGCCCCAGCATTTT; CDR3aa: CASVPGTKGNQPQHF
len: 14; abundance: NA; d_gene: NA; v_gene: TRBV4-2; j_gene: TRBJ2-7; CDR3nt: TGTGCCAGCAGCCAAGATCCAGGGCCAAACGAGCAGTACTTC; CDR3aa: CASSQDPGPNEQYF
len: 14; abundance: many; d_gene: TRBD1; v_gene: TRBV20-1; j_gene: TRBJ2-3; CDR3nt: TGCAGTGCCACTGACAGGGGGCACTCAGATACGCAGTATTTT; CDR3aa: CSATDRGHSDTQYF
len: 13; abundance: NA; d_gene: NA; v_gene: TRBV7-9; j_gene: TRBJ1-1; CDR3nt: TGTGCCAGCAGCTTAGGCTTTCAGTCCCCGGGTTTCTTT; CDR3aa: CASSLGFQSPGFF
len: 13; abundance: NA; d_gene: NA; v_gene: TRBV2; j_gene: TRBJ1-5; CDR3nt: TGTGCCAGTTCGGAGATAGGCAATCAGCCCCAGCATTTT; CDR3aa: CASSEIGNQPQHF
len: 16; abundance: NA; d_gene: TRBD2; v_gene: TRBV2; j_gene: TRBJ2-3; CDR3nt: TGTGCCAGCAGGGGGCCCAGCGGGGCCCGCACAGATACGCAGTATTTT; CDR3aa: CASRGPSGARTDTQYF
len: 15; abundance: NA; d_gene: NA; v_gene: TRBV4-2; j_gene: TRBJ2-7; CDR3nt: TGTGCCAGCAGCCAGTCCGGGACCATCTCCTACGAGCAGTACTTC; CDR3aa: CASSQSGTISYEQYF
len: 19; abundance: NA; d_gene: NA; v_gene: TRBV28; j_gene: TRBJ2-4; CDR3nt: TGTGCCAGCAGTTTATCGGATTTGAGGCCCCGGATGGGCAAAAACATTCAGTACTTC; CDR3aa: CASSLSDLRPRMGKNIQYF
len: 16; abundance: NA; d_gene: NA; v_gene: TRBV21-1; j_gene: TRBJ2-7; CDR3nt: TGTGCCAGCAGCAAGGAAACCGGGACAGGTCGGTCCGAGCAGTACTTC; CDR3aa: CASSKETGTGRSEQYF
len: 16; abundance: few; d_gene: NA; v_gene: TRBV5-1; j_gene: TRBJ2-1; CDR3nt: TGCGCCAGCAGCTTCAGAGCGGGCAGCTCCTACAATGAGCAGTTCTTC; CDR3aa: CASSFRAGSSYNEQFF
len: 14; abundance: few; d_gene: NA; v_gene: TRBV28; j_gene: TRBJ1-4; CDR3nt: TGTGCCAGCAGTTTGCCGGGGGTCGGAGAAAAACTGTTTTTT; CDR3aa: CASSLPGVGEKLFF
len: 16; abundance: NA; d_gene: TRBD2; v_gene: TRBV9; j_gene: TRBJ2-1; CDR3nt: TGTGCCTGCAGCGGGAGCGGGAGAGGGGATTACAATGAGCAGTTCTTC; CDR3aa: CACSGSGRGDYNEQFF
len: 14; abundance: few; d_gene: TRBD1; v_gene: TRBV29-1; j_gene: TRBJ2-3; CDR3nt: TGCAGCTCGCCCAGGGGGCTGACCACAGATACGCAGTATTTT; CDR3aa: CSSPRGLTTDTQYF
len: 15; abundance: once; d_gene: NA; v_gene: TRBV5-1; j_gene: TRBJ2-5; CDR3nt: TGCGCCAGCAGCTACAACCCGGGACCGCAAGAGACCCAGTACTTC; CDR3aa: CASSYNPGPQETQYF